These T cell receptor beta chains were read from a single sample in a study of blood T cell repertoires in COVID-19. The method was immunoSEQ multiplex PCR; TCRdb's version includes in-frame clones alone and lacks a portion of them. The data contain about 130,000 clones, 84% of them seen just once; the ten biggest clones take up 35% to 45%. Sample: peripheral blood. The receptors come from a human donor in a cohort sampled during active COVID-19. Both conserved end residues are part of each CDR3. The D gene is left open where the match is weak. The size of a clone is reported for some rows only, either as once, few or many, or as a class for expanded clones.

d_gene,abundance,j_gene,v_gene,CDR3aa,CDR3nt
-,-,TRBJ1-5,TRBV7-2,CASSLAADNQPQHF,TGTGCCAGCAGCTTAGCGGCCGACAATCAGCCCCAGCATTTT
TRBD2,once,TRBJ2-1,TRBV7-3,CASSTSGGPRDEQFF,TGTGCCAGCAGCACTAGCGGGGGTCCCAGGGATGAGCAGTTCTTC
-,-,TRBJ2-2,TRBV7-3,CASSPLGTSRGGELFF,TGTGCCAGCAGCCCCCTCGGGACTTCGCGAGGCGGGGAGCTGTTTTTT
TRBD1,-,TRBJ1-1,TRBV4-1,CASSYGQGITEAFF,TGCGCCAGCAGCTACGGACAGGGGATTACTGAAGCTTTCTTT
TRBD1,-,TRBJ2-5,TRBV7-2,CASSLGQVGHQTQYF,TGTGCCAGCAGCCTGGGACAGGTGGGTCACCAGACCCAGTACTTC
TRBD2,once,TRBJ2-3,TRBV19,CASSIVHSGRATDTQYF,TGTGCCAGTAGTATCGTCCATAGCGGGAGGGCCACAGATACGCAGTATTTT
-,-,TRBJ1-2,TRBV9,CASSVTPGTTLYGYTF,TGTGCCAGCAGCGTAACCCCCGGGACAACCCTCTATGGCTACACCTTC
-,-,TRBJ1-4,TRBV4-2,CASSQEGAGNNEKLFF,TGTGCCAGCAGCCAAGAAGGTGCAGGGAATAATGAAAAACTGTTTTTT
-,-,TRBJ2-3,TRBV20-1,CSASRGLGLSTDTQYF,TGCAGTGCTAGTAGGGGCCTAGGGCTGAGCACAGATACGCAGTATTTT
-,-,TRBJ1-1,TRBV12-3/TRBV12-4,CASSLRGATFF,TGTGCCAGCAGTTTAAGGGGCGCAACTTTCTTT
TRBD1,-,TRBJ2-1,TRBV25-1,CASSEFAGGSYNEQFF,TGTGCCAGCAGTGAATTCGCAGGGGGCTCCTACAATGAGCAGTTCTTC
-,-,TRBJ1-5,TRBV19,CASTATGMPDSNQPQHF,TGTGCCAGTACGGCGACAGGAATGCCTGATAGCAATCAGCCCCAGCATTTT
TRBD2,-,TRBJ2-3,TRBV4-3,CASSQDLAGTDTQYF,TGCGCCAGCAGCCAAGATCTAGCGGGCACAGATACGCAGTATTTT
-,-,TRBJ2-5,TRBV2,CASSGFDGETQYF,TGTGCCAGCAGTGGGTTCGACGGGGAGACCCAGTACTTC
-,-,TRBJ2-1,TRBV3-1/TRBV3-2,CASSQDQGSYNEQFF,TGTGCCAGCAGCCAAGATCAGGGGTCCTACAATGAGCAGTTCTTC
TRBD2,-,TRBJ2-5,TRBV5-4,CASSLGLAGGGQETQYF,TGTGCCAGCAGCTTGGGACTAGCGGGAGGGGGTCAAGAGACCCAGTACTTC
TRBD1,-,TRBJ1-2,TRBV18,CASSLQDRDSNYGYTF,TGTGCCAGCTCCCTACAGGACAGGGATTCAAACTATGGCTACACCTTC
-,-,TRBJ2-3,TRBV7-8,CASTYRVLGTDTQYF,TGTGCCAGCACCTACAGGGTCTTAGGCACAGATACGCAGTATTTT
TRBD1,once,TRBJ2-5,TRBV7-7,CASSQTGQGSPETQYF,TGTGCCAGCAGCCAGACAGGACAGGGGAGCCCGGAGACCCAGTACTTC
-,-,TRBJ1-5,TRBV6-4,CASSGSTGYRHQPQHF,TGTGCCAGCAGTGGCTCGACAGGTTACCGACATCAGCCCCAGCATTTT